These 32 T cell receptor beta chains share one sample of origin, sequenced in a study of blood T cells in healthy people across ages. Using a J-beta primer mix together with a sample-barcoded 5' primer, a second PCR was run for about 6 to 12 cycles. TCRdb re-derived calls from the 5' RACE reads in MiXCR, one entry per CDR3 protein. Of more than 750,000 distinct CDR3 sequences listed, almost 30% are singletons. These same data were also listed under a study on T cells of mothers and their children.

Material: blood. The receptor set was obtained from a woman aged 40 to 49 in good health.

This clonotype was recorded a few times. V gene TRBV28 combines with J gene TRBJ2-1; the match to TRBD2 covers 9 bases. Germline CDR1 reads MDHEN; CDR2 reads SYDVKM. Losses at the gene ends were 9 bases for V and 5 bases for J; bases not matched to a gene: 8. CDR3 size: 14 residues. The CDR3 protein is CASRLRGGNNEQFF. CDR3 DNA sequence: TGTGCCAGTCGGCTGCGGGGGGGAAACAATGAGCAGTTCTTC.

This clonotype was seen once. The chain combines TRBV28 with TRBJ2-1, with D possibly matching TRBD1 (6 bases). Germline CDR1 MDHEN, CDR2 SYDVKM. V lost 5 bases, J lost 6 bases, and 17 bases lay in between. CDR3 length equals 15 residues. CDR3 amino acids: CASSQGGLVINEQFF. In DNA, the CDR3 is TGTGCCAGCAGTCAAGGGGGTCTAGTCATCAATGAGCAGTTCTTC.

The rearrangement links TRBV20-1 to TRBJ1-5, with D maybe TRBD1 (5 bases). There are 14 residues in the CDR3. Per germline, CDR1 DFQATT and CDR2 SNEGSKA (reference sequence). Trimming took 2 bases from V and 2 from J, leaving 10 bases between them. CDR3 bases: TGCAGTGCTAGACCCCAAGGGGGCAATCAGCCCCAGCATTTT. Protein: CSARPQGGNQPQHF.

Only a few counts were recorded for this clonotype. The CDR3 loop is CASSLKTVSGYTF. The CDR3 DNA sequence: TGTGCCAGCAGTTTAAAGACAGTTAGCGGCTACACCTTC. The rearrangement links TRBV12-3 or TRBV12-4 to TRBJ1-2; a weak D match, TRBD1 (5 bases). Trimming took 2 bases from V and 8 from J, leaving 12 bases between them. This CDR3 is built from 13 residues.

This clonotype was detected a few times. The chain joins TRBV7-2 to TRBJ2-1; TRBD2 aligns across 15 bases. The CDR3 is made up of 20 amino acids. Germline CDR1 is SGHTA and CDR2 is FQGNSA. V lost 5 bases, J lost 0 bases, and 11 bases stayed unmatched. In DNA form, the CDR3 reads TGTGCCAGCAGCCCTACCCCCGGACTAGCGGGGGGGAGCTCCTACAATGAGCAGTTCTTC. The encoded protein is CASSPTPGLAGGSSYNEQFF.

CDR3 sequence reads: CASSPISGGPSSYNEQFF. DNA for the CDR3: TGTGCCAGCAGCCCAATAAGCGGGGGGCCTAGCTCCTACAATGAGCAGTTCTTC. V is TRBV7-3 and J is TRBJ2-1, with 9 bases matching TRBD2. The CDR3 has 18 amino acids. V was clipped by 5 bases and J by 0 bases; unmatched bases: 11. Germline values: CDR1 SGHTA, CDR2 FQGTGA.

This clonotype was detected only a few times. The rearrangement links TRBV7-3 to TRBJ1-2; TRBD1 agrees at 9 bases. V gave up 2 bases and J gave up 6 bases; unmatched junction bases: 7. The CDR3 length is 15 residues. Germline-derived CDR1 and CDR2 are SGHTA and FQGTGA. The CDR3 spells CASSLWGTGIDGYTF. Here the CDR3 DNA reads TGTGCCAGCAGCTTATGGGGGACAGGGATCGATGGCTACACCTTC.

The J gene is TRBJ1-1, the V gene TRBV29-1; unclear D gene. The CDR3 loop spans 13 amino acids. Germline V gene lookup returns CDR1 SQVTM and CDR2 ANQGSEA. Trimming pared 2 bases from V and 3 bases from J, leaving 10 bases between. This CDR3 reads CSVELWPDTEAFF. The CDR3 bases are TGCAGCGTTGAATTGTGGCCTGACACTGAAGCTTTCTTT. Variable domain in full (rest from reference TRBV29-1 and TRBJ1-1): SAVISQKPSRDICQRGTSLTIQCQVDSQVTMMFWYRQQPGQSLTLIATANQGSEATYESGFVIDKFPISRPNLTFSTLTVSNMSPEDSSIYLCSVELWPDTEAFFGQGTRLTVV.

The sample holds a few counts of this clonotype. This sequence joins TRBV28 and TRBJ1-1; TRBD1 aligns across 7 bases. The CDR3 has 15 amino acids. The germline V gene encodes CDR1 MDHEN and CDR2 SYDVKM. The trim removed 5 bases at V and 0 bases at J, leaving 6 bases unmatched. As DNA, the CDR3 is TGTGCCAGCAGTGCGACAGGGAACATGAACACTGAAGCTTTCTTT. It specifies CASSATGNMNTEAFF.

The sample holds many counts of this clonotype. Written as DNA, the CDR3 is TGCGCCAGCAGCCTAGACGCCGGGACCAGCACAGATACGCAGTATTTT. The encoded protein is CASSLDAGTSTDTQYF. The chain has TRBV4-1 and TRBJ2-3; D tentatively fits TRBD1 or TRBD2 (5 bases each). The V end lost 4 bases, the J end lost 0 bases, and 14 bases lay between the germline ends. CDR3 size: 16 residues. Germline V gene data show CDR1 as MGHRA and CDR2 as YSYEKL.

The chain couples TRBV4-1 to TRBJ2-1; D is unclear. The germline gives CDR1 MGHRA, CDR2 YSYEKL. The length of the CDR3 is 18 residues. Trimming removed 0 bases from V and 0 bases from J, with 15 bases in between. The CDR3 reads CASSQDGAYRSSYNEQFF. Here the CDR3 DNA reads TGCGCCAGCAGCCAAGATGGTGCCTACCGAAGCTCCTACAATGAGCAGTTCTTC.

This clonotype was seen more than once but under ten times. The V and J genes are TRBV6-6 and TRBJ2-3; TRBD2 is a possible D gene (5 bases). Germline-derived CDR1 and CDR2 are MNHNY and SVGAGI (reference sequence). This CDR3 region has 15 residues. Trimming pared 7 bases from V and 6 bases from J, leaving 20 bases between. The CDR3 nucleotides read TGTGCCAGCACCCTGGGGTGGAGGCGAGCGGATACGCAGTATTTT. It codes for CASTLGWRRADTQYF.

The chain combines TRBV20-1 with TRBJ1-6, with 9 bases identical to TRBD1. The V gene's germline CDR1 is DFQATT and CDR2 SNEGSKA (reference sequence). CDR3 size: 14 residues. V lost 1 base to trimming and J lost 10 bases; unmatched junction nucleotides: 5. The CDR3 reads CSARARTGESPLHF. Here the CDR3 DNA reads TGCAGTGCTAGAGCCAGGACAGGGGAATCACCCCTCCACTTT.

This rearrangement joins TRBV7-6 to TRBJ1-4; tentative D call: TRBD1 (6 bases). The CDR3 has 15 amino acids. Trimming removed 4 bases at V and 2 bases at J, with 11 bases between. CDR1 and CDR2 (germline): SGHVS, FNYEAQ. The CDR3 DNA follows: TGTGCCAGCAGCTCAACAGGGCGCACTAATGAAAAACTGTTTTTT. It yields the protein CASSSTGRTNEKLFF.

This rearrangement joins TRBV7-9 to TRBJ2-5; the D gene is possibly TRBD2 (5 bases). The ends were cut back, 7 bases at V and 4 bases at J, with 10 bases in the middle. The CDR3 covers 12 residues. Germline V lookup: CDR1 SEHNR, CDR2 FQNEAQ (reference sequence). The DNA for the CDR3 is TGTGCCAGCAACTTCGGAGGAGAGACCCAGTACTTC. This encodes CASNFGGETQYF. The entire variable domain, with the rest obtained from reference TRBV7-9 and TRBJ2-5, is as follows: DTGVSQNPRHKITKRGQNVTFRCDPISEHNRLYWYRQTLGQGPEFLTYFQNEAQLEKSRLLSDRFSAERPKGSFSTLEIQRTEQGDSAMYLCASNFGGETQYFGPGTRLLVL.

This clonotype was counted only a few times. V gene TRBV7-9 combines with J gene TRBJ2-7, with unresolved D. Germline CDR1 SEHNR, CDR2 FQNEAQ (reference sequence). This CDR3 spans 12 amino acids. V lost 0 bases and J 6 bases, leaving 6 bases between the germline ends. As DNA, the CDR3 is TGTGCCAGCAGCTTAGCCTGGGGCGAGCAGTACTTC. Translated, it gives CASSLAWGEQYF. The full variable domain, with the rest looked up from reference TRBV7-9 and TRBJ2-7, is DTGVSQNPRHKITKRGQNVTFRCDPISEHNRLYWYRQTLGQGPEFLTYFQNEAQLEKSRLLSDRFSAERPKGSFSTLEIQRTEQGDSAMYLCASSLAWGEQYFGPGTRLTVT.

In the case of this clonotype: Since a much larger clone is just one base distant, this may be a read error. The chain joins TRBV7-2 to TRBJ2-7; D is undetermined. Germline V gene data show CDR1 as SGHTA and CDR2 as FQGNSA. The CDR3 is 12 residues long. V lost 6 bases to trimming and J lost 2 bases, with 8 bases between them. CDR3 amino acids: CASRAEAYEQYF. CDR3 in DNA: TGTGCCAGCAGGGCAGAGGCCTACGAGCAGTACTTC.

In this sample, this clonotype turned up many times. The rearrangement uses TRBV7-9 and TRBJ2-7, with D unclear. The CDR3 extends over 14 amino acids. Germline V CDR1 and CDR2: SEHNR, FQNEAQ (reference sequence). V was shortened by 2 bases and J by 0 bases, with 8 bases between the two germline ends. CDR3 in amino acids: CASSLTRSSYEQYF. The DNA of the CDR3 is TGTGCCAGCAGCTTAACCAGAAGCTCCTACGAGCAGTACTTC.

This sequence joins TRBV7-2 and TRBJ2-7; possibly TRBD2 for D (5 bases). Germline V gene data show CDR1 as SGHTA and CDR2 as FQGNSA. Trimming removed 2 bases from V and 7 bases from J, with 12 bases in between. The CDR3 has 13 amino acids. This CDR3 reads CASSLLAVQEQYF. CDR3 coding DNA: TGTGCCAGCAGCTTACTAGCAGTCCAGGAGCAGTACTTC.

Only a few counts were recorded for this clonotype. V is TRBV27 and J is TRBJ1-3, with a possible D match to TRBD1 (6 bases). This CDR3 spans 15 amino acids. V was cut by 6 bases and J by 0 bases, with 12 bases left in between. From germline, CDR1 is MNHEY and CDR2 SMNVEV (reference sequence). The CDR3 DNA sequence: TGTGCCAGCAGCCCTAGGGGGGACTCTGGAAACACCATATATTTT. Its protein product is CASSPRGDSGNTIYF.

This clonotype was observed many times. The chain links TRBV7-9 to TRBJ2-5; D may correspond to TRBD1 or TRBD2 (5 bases each). This CDR3 region has 15 residues. The V end was cut by 5 bases, the J end by 5 bases, with 18 bases between. CDR1 is SEHNR and CDR2 is FQNEAQ in the germline V gene (reference sequence). CDR3 sequence: CASSGTSLAWETQYF. CDR3 nucleotide sequence: TGTGCCAGCAGCGGGACGAGTTTGGCTTGGGAGACCCAGTACTTC.

As to this clonotype: It may be a read error: a sequence one base away is much more abundant. V and J are TRBV28 and TRBJ2-5; TRBD1 aligns across 11 bases. Germline CDR1 is MDHEN and CDR2 is SYDVKM. The CDR3 loop spans 15 amino acids. With V trimmed by 3 bases and J by 3 bases, 3 bases remained unmatched. In DNA form, the CDR3 reads TGTGCCAGCAGTTTGAGGACAGGGGGCAAAGAGACCCAGTACTTC. Its protein is CASSLRTGGKETQYF.

There are a few counts of this clonotype. The chain joins TRBV7-6 to TRBJ2-3, with 9 nucleotides matching TRBD1. This CDR3 is 15 amino acids long. Germline V gene lookup returns CDR1 SGHVS and CDR2 FNYEAQ. J lost 5 bases, V lost 8 bases, and 11 bases had no gene match. The CDR3 sequence is CASSQPGQGEDTQYF. The CDR3 DNA follows: TGTGCCAGCTCCCAGCCGGGACAGGGTGAAGATACGCAGTATTTT.

For this clonotype: Compared with germline, one end of the junction differs, possibly owing to a read error. The rearrangement links TRBV19 to TRBJ2-1, with D unresolved. The CDR3 spans 14 residues. Germline V gene lookup returns CDR1 LNHDA and CDR2 SQIVND (reference sequence). CDR3 sequence: CTSRARRYYNEQFF. The CDR3 DNA reads TGTACCAGTAGAGCGAGAAGGTACTACAATGAGCAGTTCTTC.

At least ten counts were recorded for this clonotype. The chain links TRBV4-1 to TRBJ1-6, with 7 bases lining up with TRBD1. The junction had 10 bases not matched to a gene; V was cut back by 3 bases and J by 5 bases. From germline, CDR1 is MGHRA and CDR2 YSYEKL. This CDR3 is built from 17 residues. For the CDR3, the DNA is TGCGCCAGCAGCCACGGGGGAGGACAGGTAGATAATTCACCCCTCCACTTT. It is translated as CASSHGGGQVDNSPLHF.

In this sample, this clonotype turned up a few times. J is TRBJ1-1 and V is TRBV18; possible D gene TRBD1, 6 bases. The length of the CDR3 is 20 residues. The germline V gene encodes CDR1 KGHSH and CDR2 LQKENI. V was pared by 6 bases and J by 0 bases, with 29 bases between. In DNA form, the CDR3 reads TGTGCCAGCTCCCCCCTTCTAGCGGGGGCAGGGCGTAGGATGAACACTGAAGCTTTCTTT. Its translation: CASSPLLAGAGRRMNTEAFF. Full variable domain (outside the CDR3, taken from reference TRBV18 and TRBJ1-1): NAGVMQNPRHLVRRRGQEARLRCSPMKGHSHVYWYRQLPEEGLKFMVYLQKENIIDESGMPKERFSAEFPKEGPSILRIQQVVRGDSAAYFCASSPLLAGAGRRMNTEAFFGQGTRLTVV.

This clonotype has at least ten counts. The chain uses TRBV29-1 and TRBJ2-3, with a tentative D call TRBD2 (7 bases). Trimming stripped 5 bases from V and 0 bases from J, with 12 bases between. Germline values: CDR1 SQVTM, CDR2 ANQGSEA. The CDR3 has 14 amino acids. The CDR3 sequence: CSVIRGGSTDTQYF. The DNA of the CDR3 is TGCAGCGTTATTAGGGGGGGTAGCACAGATACGCAGTATTTT.

V usage is TRBV19 and J usage is TRBJ1-5; the D gene is possibly TRBD1 (6 bases). Trimming stripped 0 bases from V and 2 bases from J, with 14 bases between. This CDR3 is 17 amino acids long. In germline, CDR1 is LNHDA, CDR2 SQIVND (reference sequence). The CDR3 reads CASSIERGLVGNQPQHF. The CDR3 DNA sequence: TGTGCCAGTAGTATAGAGCGGGGGCTAGTAGGCAATCAGCCCCAGCATTTT.

This clonotype was seen many times. The chain recombines TRBV6-2 or TRBV6-3 with TRBJ2-1, with 9 bases that match TRBD2. Germline CDR1 and CDR2: MNHEY and SVGEGT. Losses at the gene ends were 0 bases for V and 0 bases for J; bases not matched to a gene: 15. CDR3 length: 21 residues. CDR3 amino acids: CASSYSRGQRGVSSSYNEQFF. In DNA, the CDR3 is TGTGCCAGCAGTTACTCGAGGGGCCAGCGGGGGGTCTCAAGCTCCTACAATGAGCAGTTCTTC.

This clonotype is a singleton in its sample. The V gene is TRBV10-3, the J gene TRBJ1-2, with 7 bases identical to TRBD1. V dropped 6 bases and J dropped 8; count of bases not matched to a gene: 9. The CDR3 extends over 13 amino acids. CDR1 and CDR2 from the germline V gene are ENHRY and SYGVKD. CDR3 coding DNA: TGTGCCATCAGCGTTTCAGGGGGGGAGGGCTACACCTTC. This translates into CAISVSGGEGYTF.

This chain uses TRBV27 with TRBJ1-6; weak D call: TRBD1 (6 bases). CDR1 MNHEY and CDR2 SMNVEV come from the germline V gene (reference sequence). The CDR3 contains 16 residues. Trimming stripped 3 bases from V and 10 bases from J, with 19 bases between. CDR3 bases: TGTGCCAGCAGTTTTGCCCACAGGGTAGAGTTCTCACCCCTCCACTTT. It is translated as CASSFAHRVEFSPLHF.

This clonotype was counted once. This sequence joins TRBV3-1 and TRBJ2-1, with a possible D match to TRBD2 (6 bases). TRBJ2-7 explains the end of the DNA better; the J call may be wrong. Germline CDR1 and CDR2: LGHDT and YNNKEL (reference sequence). This CDR3 is 15 amino acids long. CDR3 amino acids: CASSQEGGAYNEQYF. In DNA, the CDR3 is TGTGCCAGCAGCCAAGAAGGCGGGGCTTACAATGAGCAGTACTTC.